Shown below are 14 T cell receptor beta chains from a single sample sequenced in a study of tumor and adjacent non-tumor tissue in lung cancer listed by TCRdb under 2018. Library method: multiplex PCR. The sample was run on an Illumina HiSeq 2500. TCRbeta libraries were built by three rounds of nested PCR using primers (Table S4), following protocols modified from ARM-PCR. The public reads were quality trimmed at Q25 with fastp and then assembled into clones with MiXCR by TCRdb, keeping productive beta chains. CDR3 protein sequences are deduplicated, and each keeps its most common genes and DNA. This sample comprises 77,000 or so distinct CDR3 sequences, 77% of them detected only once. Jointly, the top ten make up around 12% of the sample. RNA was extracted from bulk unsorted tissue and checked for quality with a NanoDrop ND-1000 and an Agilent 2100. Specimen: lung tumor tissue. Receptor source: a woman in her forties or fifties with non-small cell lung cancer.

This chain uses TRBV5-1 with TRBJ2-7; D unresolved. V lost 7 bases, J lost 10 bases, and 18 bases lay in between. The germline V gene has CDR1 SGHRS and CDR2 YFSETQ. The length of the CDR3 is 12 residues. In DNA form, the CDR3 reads TGCGCCAGCGGCTCTTCCTTCGGTGAACAGTACTTC. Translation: CASGSSFGEQYF. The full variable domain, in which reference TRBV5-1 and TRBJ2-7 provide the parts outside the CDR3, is KAGVTQTPRYLIKTRGQQVTLSCSPISGHRSVSWYQQTPGQGLQFLFEYFSETQRNKGNFPGRFSGRQFSNSRSEMNVSTLELGDSALYLCASGSSFGEQYFGPGTRLTVT.

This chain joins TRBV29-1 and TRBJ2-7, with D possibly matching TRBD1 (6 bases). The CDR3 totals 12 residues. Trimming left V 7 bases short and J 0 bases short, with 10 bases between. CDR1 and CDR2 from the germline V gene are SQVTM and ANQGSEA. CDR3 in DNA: TGCAGCGCCCGGGACACCTCCTACGAGCAGTACTTC. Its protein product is CSARDTSYEQYF.

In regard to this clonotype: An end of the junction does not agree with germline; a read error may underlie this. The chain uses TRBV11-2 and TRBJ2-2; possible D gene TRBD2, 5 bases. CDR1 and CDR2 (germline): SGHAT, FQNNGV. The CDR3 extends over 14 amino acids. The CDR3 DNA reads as TGTGTCAGCAGCTTAGAGTCTCGCACCGGGGAGCTGTCTTTT. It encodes CVSSLESRTGELSF. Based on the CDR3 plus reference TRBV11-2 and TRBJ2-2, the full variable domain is EAGVAQSPRYKIIEKRQSVAFWCNPISGHATLYWYQQILGQGPKLLIQFQNNGVVDDSQLPKDRFSAERLKGVDSTLKIQPAKLEDSAVYLCVSSLESRTGELSFGEGSRLTVL.

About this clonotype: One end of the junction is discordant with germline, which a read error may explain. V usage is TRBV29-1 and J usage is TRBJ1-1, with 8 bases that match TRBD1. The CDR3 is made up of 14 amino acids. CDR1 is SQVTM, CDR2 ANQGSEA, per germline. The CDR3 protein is CSVGGGQDNTEALF. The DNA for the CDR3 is TGCAGCGTTGGGGGGGGACAGGATAACACTGAAGCATTATTT.

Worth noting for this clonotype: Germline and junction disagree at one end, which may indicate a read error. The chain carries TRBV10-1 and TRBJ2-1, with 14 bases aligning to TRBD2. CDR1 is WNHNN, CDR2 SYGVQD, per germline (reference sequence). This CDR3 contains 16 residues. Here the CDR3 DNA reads TGCACCAGCAGTGGATTCGGGACTAGCGGGAGTAATGAGCAGTTCTTC. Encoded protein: CTSSGFGTSGSNEQFF.

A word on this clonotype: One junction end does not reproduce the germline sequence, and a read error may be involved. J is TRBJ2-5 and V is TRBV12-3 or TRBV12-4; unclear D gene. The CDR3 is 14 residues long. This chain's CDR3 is CANSLLGLQETQYF. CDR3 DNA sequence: TGTGCCAACAGTTTATTAGGTTTGCAAGAGACTCAGTACTTC.

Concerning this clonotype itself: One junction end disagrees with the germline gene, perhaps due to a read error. The DNA of the CDR3 is TGTGCCATCAGTGAGATACAAGGTGAAGCTTTTTTT. This encodes CAISEIQGEAFF. This chain uses TRBV10-3 with TRBJ1-1; no definite D call. The CDR3 length is 12 residues. CDR1 ENHRY and CDR2 SYGVKD come from the germline V gene.

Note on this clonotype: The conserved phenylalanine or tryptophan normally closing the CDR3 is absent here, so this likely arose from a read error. The CDR3 nucleotides read TGTGCCAACGGAACAGGGGGCGTTTTTGCCCAGTACCTC. Translating it yields CANGTGGVFAQYL. J is TRBJ2-5 and V is TRBV25-1, with TRBD1 matching 9 bases. V trimming: 10 bases; J trimming: 9 bases; junction bases outside the gene matches: 12. This CDR3 has 13 amino acids. The V gene's germline CDR1 is MGHDK and CDR2 SYGVNS.

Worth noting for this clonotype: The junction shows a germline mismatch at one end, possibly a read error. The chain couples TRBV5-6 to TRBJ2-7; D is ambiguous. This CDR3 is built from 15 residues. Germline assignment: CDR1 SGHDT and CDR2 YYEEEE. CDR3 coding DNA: TGTGTCAGCAGCTTGTCGCGTGGGATTACTTACGAGCAGTACTTC. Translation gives CVSSLSRGITYEQYF.

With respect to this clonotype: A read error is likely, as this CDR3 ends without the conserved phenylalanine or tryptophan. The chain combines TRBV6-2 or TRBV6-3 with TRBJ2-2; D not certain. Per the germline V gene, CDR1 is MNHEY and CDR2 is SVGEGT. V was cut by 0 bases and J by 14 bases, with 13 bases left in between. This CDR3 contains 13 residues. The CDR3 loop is CASSYSDTEELFS. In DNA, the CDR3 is TGTGCCAGCAGTTACTCAGACACCGAGGAACTGTTTTCT.

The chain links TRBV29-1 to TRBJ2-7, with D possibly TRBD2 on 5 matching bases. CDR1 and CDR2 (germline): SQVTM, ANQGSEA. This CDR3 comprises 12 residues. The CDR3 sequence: CNVEAQRYEQYF. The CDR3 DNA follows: TGCAACGTGGAGGCACAGAGGTACGAGCAGTACTTC.

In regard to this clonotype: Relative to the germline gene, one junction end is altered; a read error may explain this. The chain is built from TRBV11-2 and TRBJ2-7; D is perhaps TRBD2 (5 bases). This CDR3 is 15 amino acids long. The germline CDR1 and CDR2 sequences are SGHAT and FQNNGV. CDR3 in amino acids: CASSLTLGSSYEQYF. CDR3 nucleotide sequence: TGTGCCAGCAGTTTAACGTTGGGGAGCTCCTACGAGCAGTACTTT.

The CDR3 is CSVGTIRFYNEQFF. The CDR3 nucleotides are TGCAGCGTGGGGACTATCAGGTTTTACAATGAGCAGTTCTTC. The chain employs TRBV29-1 and TRBJ2-1; 7 positions match TRBD2. Germline values: CDR1 SQVTM, CDR2 ANQGSEA. This CDR3 is built from 14 residues. V gave up 6 bases and J gave up 4 bases; unmatched junction bases: 9.

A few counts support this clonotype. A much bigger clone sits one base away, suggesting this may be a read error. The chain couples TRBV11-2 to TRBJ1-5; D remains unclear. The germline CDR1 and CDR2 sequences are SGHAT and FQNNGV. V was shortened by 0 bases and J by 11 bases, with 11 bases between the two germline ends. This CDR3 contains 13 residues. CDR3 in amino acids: CASSLESDGAQHF. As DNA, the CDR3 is TGTGCCAGCAGCTTAGAGTCAGATGGAGCCCAGCATTTT.